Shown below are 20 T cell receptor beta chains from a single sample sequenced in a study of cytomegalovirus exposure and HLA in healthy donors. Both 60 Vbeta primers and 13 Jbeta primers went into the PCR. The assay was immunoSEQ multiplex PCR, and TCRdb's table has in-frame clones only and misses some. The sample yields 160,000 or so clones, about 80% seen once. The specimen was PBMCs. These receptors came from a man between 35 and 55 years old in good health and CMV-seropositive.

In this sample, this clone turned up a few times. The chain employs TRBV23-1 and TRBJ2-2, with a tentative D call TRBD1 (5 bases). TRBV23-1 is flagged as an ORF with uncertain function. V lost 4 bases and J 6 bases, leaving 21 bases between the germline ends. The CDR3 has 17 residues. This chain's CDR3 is CASSPIRCRGRSGELFF. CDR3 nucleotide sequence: TGCGCCAGCAGTCCCATTCGTTGTAGGGGTCGGTCCGGGGAGCTGTTTTTT.

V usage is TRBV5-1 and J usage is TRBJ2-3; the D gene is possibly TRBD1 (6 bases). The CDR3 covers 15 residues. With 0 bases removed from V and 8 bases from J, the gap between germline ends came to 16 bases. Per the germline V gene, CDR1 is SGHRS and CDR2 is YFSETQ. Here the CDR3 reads CASSLGGRGFSTQYF. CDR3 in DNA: TGCGCCAGCAGCTTGGGGGGCAGGGGTTTCAGTACGCAGTATTTT.

DNA for the CDR3: TGTGCCAGCAGTGAAACAGGGAAGGCTGGAGATACGCAGTATTTT. Translated, it gives CASSETGKAGDTQYF. This chain uses TRBV6-1 with TRBJ2-3; D is possibly TRBD1 (6 bases). The germline CDR1 and CDR2 sequences are MNHNS and SASEGT. Deletions cut 2 bases from V and 5 bases from J, with 14 bases between. CDR3 length equals 15 residues.

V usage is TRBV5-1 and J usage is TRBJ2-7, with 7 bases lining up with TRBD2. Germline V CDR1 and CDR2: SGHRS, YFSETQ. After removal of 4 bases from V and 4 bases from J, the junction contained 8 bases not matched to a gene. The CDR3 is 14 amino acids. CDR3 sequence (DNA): TGCGCCAGCAGCCCTGGGGGAGGGCAGTACGAGCAGTACTTC. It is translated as CASSPGGGQYEQYF.

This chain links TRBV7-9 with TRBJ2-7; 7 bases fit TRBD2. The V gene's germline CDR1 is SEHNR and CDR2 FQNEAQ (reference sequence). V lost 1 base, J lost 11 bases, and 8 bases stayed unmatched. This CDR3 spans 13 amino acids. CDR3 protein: CASSLETSRKKYF. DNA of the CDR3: TGTGCCAGCAGCTTAGAGACTAGCCGTAAAAAGTACTTC.

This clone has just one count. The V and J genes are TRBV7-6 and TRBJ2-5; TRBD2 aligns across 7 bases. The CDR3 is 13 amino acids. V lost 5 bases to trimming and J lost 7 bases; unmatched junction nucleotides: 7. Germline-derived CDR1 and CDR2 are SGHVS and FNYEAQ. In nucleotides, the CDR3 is TGTGCCAGCAGCCCGGACCCGGGGGGGACCCAGTACTTC. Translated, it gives CASSPDPGGTQYF. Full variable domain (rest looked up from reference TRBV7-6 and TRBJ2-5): GAGVSQSPRYKVTKRGQDVALRCDPISGHVSLYWYRQALGQGPEFLTYFNYEAQQDKSGLPNDRFSAERPEGSISTLTIQRTEQRDSAMYRCASSPDPGGTQYFGPGTRLLVL.

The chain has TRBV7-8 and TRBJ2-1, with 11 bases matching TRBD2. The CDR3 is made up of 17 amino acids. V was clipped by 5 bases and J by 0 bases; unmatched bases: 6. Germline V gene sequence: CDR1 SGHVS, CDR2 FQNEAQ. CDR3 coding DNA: TGTGCCAGCAGCCCCAGACTAGCGGGAACCTCCTACAATGAGCAGTTCTTC. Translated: CASSPRLAGTSYNEQFF.

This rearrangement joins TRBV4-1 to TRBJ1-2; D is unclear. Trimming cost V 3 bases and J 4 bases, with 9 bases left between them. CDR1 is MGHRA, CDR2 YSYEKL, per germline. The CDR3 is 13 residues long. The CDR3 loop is CASSQDRGYGYTF. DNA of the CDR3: TGCGCCAGCAGCCAGGACCGGGGCTATGGCTACACCTTC.

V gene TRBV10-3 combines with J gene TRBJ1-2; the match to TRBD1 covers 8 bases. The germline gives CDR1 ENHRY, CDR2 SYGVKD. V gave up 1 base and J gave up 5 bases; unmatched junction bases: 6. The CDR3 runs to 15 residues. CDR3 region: CAISEWGDRNYGYTF. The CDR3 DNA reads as TGTGCCATCAGTGAGTGGGGGGACAGGAATTATGGCTACACCTTC.

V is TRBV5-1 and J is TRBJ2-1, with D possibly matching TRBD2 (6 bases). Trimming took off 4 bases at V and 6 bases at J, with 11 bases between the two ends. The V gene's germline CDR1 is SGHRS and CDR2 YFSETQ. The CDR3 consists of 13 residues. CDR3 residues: CASSQRDSNEQFF. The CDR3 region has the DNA TGCGCCAGCAGCCAACGGGACTCCAATGAGCAGTTCTTC.

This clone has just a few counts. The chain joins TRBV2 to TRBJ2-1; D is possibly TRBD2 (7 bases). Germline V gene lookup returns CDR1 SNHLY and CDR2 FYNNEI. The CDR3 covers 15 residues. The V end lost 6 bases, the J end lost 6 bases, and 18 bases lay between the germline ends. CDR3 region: CASRALGGDLNEQFF. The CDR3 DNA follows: TGTGCCAGCAGAGCATTAGGGGGGGACCTCAATGAGCAGTTCTTC.

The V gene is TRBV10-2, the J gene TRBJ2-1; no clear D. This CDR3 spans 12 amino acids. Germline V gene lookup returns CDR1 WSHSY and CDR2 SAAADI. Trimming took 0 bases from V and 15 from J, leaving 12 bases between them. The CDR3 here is CASSESIDYLFF. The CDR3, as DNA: TGCGCCAGCAGTGAGTCGATAGATTACCTGTTCTTC.

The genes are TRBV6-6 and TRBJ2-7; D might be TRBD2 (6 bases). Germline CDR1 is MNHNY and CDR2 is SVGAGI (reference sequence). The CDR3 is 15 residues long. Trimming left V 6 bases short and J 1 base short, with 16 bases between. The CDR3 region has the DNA TGTGCCAGCAGAGGGACCTCCGGGAGTTCCTACGAGCAGTACTTC. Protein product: CASRGTSGSSYEQYF.

CDR3 nucleotide sequence: TGTGCCAGCAGTTATGATACAGGGGTTGGCGAGCAGTACTTC. It translates to CASSYDTGVGEQYF. The rearrangement links TRBV6-6 to TRBJ2-7; 7 bases line up with TRBD1. Germline CDR1 MNHNY, CDR2 SVGAGI (reference sequence). CDR3 length: 14 amino acids. J gave up 6 bases and V 3 bases, and 8 bases lay outside the gene matches.

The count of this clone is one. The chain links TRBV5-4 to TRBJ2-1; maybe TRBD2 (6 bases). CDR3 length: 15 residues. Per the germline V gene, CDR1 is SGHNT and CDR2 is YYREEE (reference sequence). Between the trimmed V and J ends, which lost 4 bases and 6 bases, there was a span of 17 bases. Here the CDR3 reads CASSQGLLLPNEQFF. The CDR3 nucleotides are TGTGCCAGCAGCCAGGGACTTTTACTCCCCAATGAGCAGTTCTTC. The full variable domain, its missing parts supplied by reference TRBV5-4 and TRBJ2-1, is ETGVTQSPTHLIKTRGQQVTLRCSSQSGHNTVSWYQQALGQGPQFIFQYYREEENGRGNFPPRFSGLQFPNYSSELNVNALELDDSALYLCASSQGLLLPNEQFFGPGTRLTVL.

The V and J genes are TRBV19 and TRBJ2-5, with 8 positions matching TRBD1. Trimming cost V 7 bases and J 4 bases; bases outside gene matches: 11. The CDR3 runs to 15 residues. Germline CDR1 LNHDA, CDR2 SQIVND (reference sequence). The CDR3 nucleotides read TGTGCCAGTACTCTAAGGACAGGGTTCGGAGAGACCCAGTACTTC. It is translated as CASTLRTGFGETQYF.

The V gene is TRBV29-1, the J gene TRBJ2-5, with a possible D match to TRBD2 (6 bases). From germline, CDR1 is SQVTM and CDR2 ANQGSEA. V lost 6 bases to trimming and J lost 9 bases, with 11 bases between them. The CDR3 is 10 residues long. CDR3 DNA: TGCAGCGTATTTAAGCGGGCCCAGTACTTC. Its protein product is CSVFKRAQYF.

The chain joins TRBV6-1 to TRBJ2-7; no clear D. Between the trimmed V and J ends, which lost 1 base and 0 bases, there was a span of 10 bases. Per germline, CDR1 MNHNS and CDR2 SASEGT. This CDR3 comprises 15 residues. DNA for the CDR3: TGTGCCAGCAGTGAAGGTGGTGGCAGCTCCTACGAGCAGTACTTC. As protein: CASSEGGGSSYEQYF.

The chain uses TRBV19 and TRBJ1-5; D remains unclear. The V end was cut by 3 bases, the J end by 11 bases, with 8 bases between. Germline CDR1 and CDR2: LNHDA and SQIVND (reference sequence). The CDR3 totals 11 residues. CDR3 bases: TGTGCCAGTAGTATGGCTGGTTCCCAGCATTTT. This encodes CASSMAGSQHF.

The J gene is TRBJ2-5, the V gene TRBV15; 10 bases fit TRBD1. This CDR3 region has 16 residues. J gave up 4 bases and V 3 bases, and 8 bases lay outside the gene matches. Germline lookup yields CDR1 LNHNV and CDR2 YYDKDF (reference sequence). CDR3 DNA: TGTGCCACCAGCAGCCGACAGGGGGCATTTGGAGAGACCCAGTACTTC. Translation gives CATSSRQGAFGETQYF.